Sequencing of this TCR beta chain was carried out in a study of CD8 T cells in Susac syndrome. Random hexamers were used to reverse transcribe an amount of about 0.45 to 1 ug RNA. TCR beta CDR3 was amplified by immunoSEQ multiplex PCR. This amplification extended across 54 Vbeta and 13 Jbeta segments. TCRdb reanalysed the immunoSEQ multiplex PCR reads using MiXCR and keeps one entry per CDR3 protein. The table lists approximately 150,000 distinct CDR3 sequences, 90% to 96% of them singletons, with over 0.065% in the top ten. CDR3 length: 11 residues. The V and J ends lost 1 base and 15 bases respectively, with 10 bases between them. In germline, CDR1 is LGHDT, CDR2 YNNKEL (reference sequence).

The chain is built from TRBV3-1 and TRBJ1-3; D ambiguous. Sequencing was carried out using CD4+ T cells from PBMCs. This receptor was obtained from a human donor with Susac syndrome. CDR3 nucleotides: TGTGCCAGCAGCCAAGCAGGCTTCCGATATTTT. Translating gives CASSQAGFRYF.